The clone carrying this T cell receptor (beta chain) was seen only a few times. The data were obtained in a study of blood T cell repertoires in COVID-19. As processed by the authors: Reference gene primers were amplified, and this amplification served to estimate nucleated cell counts. TCRdb's table, derived via immunoSEQ multiplex PCR, lists solely in-frame clones and lacks some. V and J calls and clone size follow that table, whereas D and trimming were derived from the DNA. The sample holds under 350,000 clones, 85% to 90% seen once. This CDR3 spans 14 amino acids. V lost 0 bases, J lost 1 base, and 6 bases lay in between. CDR1 is LGHNA, CDR2 YNFKEQ, per germline.

The sample consisted of peripheral blood. This clonotype originated in a man in his forties with acute or convalescent COVID-19. The genes are TRBV4-2 and TRBJ1-2; unclear D gene. CDR3 residues: CASSQDQNNYGYTF. CDR3 nucleotides: TGTGCCAGCAGCCAAGACCAAAATAACTATGGCTACACCTTC.